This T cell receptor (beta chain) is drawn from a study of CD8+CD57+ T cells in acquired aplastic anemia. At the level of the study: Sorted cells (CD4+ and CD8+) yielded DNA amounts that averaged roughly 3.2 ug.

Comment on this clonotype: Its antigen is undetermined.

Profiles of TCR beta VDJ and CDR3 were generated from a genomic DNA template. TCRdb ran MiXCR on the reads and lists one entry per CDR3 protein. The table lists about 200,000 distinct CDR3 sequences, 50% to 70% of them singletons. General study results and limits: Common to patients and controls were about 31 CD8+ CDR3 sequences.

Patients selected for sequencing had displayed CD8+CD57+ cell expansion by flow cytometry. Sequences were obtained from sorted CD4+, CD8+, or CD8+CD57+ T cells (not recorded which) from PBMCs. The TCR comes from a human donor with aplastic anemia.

The CDR3 protein is CASRRGLSQVGELFF. DNA of the CDR3: TGTGCCAGCAGGAGGGGACTCTCCCAAGTCGGGGAGCTGTTTTTT. V and J are TRBV7-7 and TRBJ2-2; TRBD2 might be the D (6 bases). With 6 bases removed from V and 7 bases from J, the gap between germline ends came to 18 bases. CDR3 length: 15 residues. Germline V lookup: CDR1 SSHAT, CDR2 FNYEAQ (reference sequence). Combining the CDR3 with reference TRBV7-7 and TRBJ2-2 gives the whole variable domain GAGVSQSPRYKVTKRGQDVTLRCDPISSHATLYWYQQALGQGPEFLTYFNYEAQPDKSGLPSDRFSAERPEGSISTLTIQRTEQRDSAMYRCASRRGLSQVGELFFGEGSRLTVL.